The clone carrying this T cell receptor beta chain was observed a few times. The entry originates in a study of cytomegalovirus exposure and HLA in healthy donors. A multiplex PCR was run with 60 Vbeta primers and 13 Jbeta primers. Repertoires were generated with immunoSEQ multiplex PCR, while TCRdb's copy carries only in-frame clones and drops some. In the table there are 110,000 to 150,000 clones, around a tenth of which are singletons. The CDR3 runs 14 residues. Germline V lookup: CDR1 MDHEN, CDR2 SYDVKM. V was pared by 10 bases and J by 4 bases, with 5 bases of the junction left unmatched. This receptor was identified in a man aged 45-65 years in good health and CMV-seronegative. The chain couples TRBV28 to TRBJ2-2; the match to TRBD2 covers 11 bases. The sample taken for sequencing was PBMCs. The CDR3 DNA reads as TGTGCCACCATAGCGGGAGGGATCACCGGGGAGCTGTTTTTT. It encodes CATIAGGITGELFF.